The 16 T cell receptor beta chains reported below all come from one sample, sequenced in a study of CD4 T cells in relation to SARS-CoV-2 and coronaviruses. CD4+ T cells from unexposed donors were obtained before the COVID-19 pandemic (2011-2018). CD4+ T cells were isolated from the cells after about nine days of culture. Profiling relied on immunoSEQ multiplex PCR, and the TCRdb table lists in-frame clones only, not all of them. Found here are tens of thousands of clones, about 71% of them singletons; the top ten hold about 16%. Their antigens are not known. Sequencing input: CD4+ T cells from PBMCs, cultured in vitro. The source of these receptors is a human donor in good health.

The CDR3 sequence: CASSFLARTDTQYF. Here the CDR3 DNA reads TGTGCCAGCAGCTTCCTAGCGCGAACAGATACGCAGTATTTT. The rearrangement links TRBV11-2 to TRBJ2-3; tentatively, D is TRBD2 (6 bases). Germline V gene sequence: CDR1 SGHAT, CDR2 FQNNGV. V dropped 3 bases and J dropped 3 bases, with 10 bases sitting between them. The CDR3 is 14 residues long.

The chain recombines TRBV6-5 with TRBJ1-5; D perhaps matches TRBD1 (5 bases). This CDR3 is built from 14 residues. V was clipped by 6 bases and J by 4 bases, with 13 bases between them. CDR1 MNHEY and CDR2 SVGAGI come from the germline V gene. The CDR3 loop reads CASSSRGNNQPQHF. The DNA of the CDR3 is TGTGCCAGCAGCTCTCGGGGGAATAATCAGCCCCAGCATTTT.

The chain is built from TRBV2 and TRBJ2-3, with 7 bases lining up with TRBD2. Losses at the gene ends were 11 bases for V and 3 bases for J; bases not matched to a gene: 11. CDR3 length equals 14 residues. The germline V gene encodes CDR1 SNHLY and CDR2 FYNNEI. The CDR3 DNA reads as TGTGCCGCCAGTAGAACTAGCGCTACAGATACGCAGTATTTT. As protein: CAASRTSATDTQYF.

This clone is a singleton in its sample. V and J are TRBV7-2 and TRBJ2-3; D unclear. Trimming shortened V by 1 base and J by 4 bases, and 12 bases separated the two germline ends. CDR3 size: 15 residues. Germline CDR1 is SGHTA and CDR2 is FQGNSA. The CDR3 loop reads CASSLGFSTADTQYF. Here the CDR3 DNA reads TGTGCCAGCAGCTTAGGCTTTTCAACGGCAGATACGCAGTATTTT.

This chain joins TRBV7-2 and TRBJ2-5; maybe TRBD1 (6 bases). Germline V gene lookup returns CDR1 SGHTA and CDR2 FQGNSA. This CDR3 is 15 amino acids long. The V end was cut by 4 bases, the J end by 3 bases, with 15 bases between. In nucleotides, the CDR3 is TGTGCCAGCAGCTCACAGGGCATCGGGAAAGAGACCCAGTACTTC. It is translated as CASSSQGIGKETQYF.

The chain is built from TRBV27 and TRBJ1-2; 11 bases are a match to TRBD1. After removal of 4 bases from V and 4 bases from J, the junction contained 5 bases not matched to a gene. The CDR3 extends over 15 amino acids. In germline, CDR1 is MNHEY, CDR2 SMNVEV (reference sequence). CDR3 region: CASSWGQGGAYGYTF. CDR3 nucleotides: TGTGCCAGCAGTTGGGGACAGGGGGGCGCCTATGGCTACACCTTC.

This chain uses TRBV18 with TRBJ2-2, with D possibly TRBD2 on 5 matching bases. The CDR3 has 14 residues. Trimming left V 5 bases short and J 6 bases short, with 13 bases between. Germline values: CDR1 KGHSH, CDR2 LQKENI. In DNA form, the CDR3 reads TGTGCCAGCTCAACGACGGGGTTGGCCGGGGAGCTGTTTTTT. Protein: CASSTTGLAGELFF. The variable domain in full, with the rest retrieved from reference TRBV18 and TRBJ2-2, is NAGVMQNPRHLVRRRGQEARLRCSPMKGHSHVYWYRQLPEEGLKFMVYLQKENIIDESGMPKERFSAEFPKEGPSILRIQQVVRGDSAAYFCASSTTGLAGELFFGEGSRLTVL.

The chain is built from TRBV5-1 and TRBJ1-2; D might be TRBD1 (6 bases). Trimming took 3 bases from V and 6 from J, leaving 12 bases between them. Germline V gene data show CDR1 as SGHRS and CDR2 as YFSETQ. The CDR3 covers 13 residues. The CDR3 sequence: CASSWNGQNGYTF. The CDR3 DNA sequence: TGCGCCAGCAGCTGGAACGGACAGAATGGCTACACCTTC. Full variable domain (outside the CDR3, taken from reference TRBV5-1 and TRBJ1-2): KAGVTQTPRYLIKTRGQQVTLSCSPISGHRSVSWYQQTPGQGLQFLFEYFSETQRNKGNFPGRFSGRQFSNSRSEMNVSTLELGDSALYLCASSWNGQNGYTFGSGTRLTVV.

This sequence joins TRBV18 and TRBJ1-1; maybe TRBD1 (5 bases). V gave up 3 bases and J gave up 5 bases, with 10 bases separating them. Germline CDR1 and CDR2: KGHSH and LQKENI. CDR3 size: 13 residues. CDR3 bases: TGTGCCAGCTCACCGCGGGGGGGAACTGAAGCTTTCTTT. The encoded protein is CASSPRGGTEAFF.

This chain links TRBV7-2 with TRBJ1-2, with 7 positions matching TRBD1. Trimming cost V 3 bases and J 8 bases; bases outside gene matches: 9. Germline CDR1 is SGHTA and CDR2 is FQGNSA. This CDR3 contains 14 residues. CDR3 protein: CASSFYTGAEGYTF. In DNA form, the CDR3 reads TGTGCCAGCAGCTTCTACACAGGGGCGGAAGGCTACACCTTC. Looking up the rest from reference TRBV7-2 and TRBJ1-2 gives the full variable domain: GAGVSQSPSNKVTEKGKDVELRCDPISGHTALYWYRQSLGQGLEFLIYFQGNSAPDKSGLPSDRFSAERTGGSVSTLTIQRTQQEDSAVYLCASSFYTGAEGYTFGSGTRLTVV.

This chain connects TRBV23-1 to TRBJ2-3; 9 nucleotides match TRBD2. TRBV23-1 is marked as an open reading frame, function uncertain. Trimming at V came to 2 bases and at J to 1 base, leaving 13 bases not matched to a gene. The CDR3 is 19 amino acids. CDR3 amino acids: CASSQVPPLAGTGTDTQYF. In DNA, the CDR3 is TGCGCCAGCAGTCAAGTCCCCCCGCTAGCGGGGACTGGCACAGATACGCAGTATTTT.

The CDR3 DNA sequence: TGTGCCAGCCACCCGGGACGAGGGTATGAGCAGTACTTC. Its protein product is CASHPGRGYEQYF. The chain links TRBV6-5 to TRBJ2-7; D possibly matches TRBD1 or TRBD2 (5 bases each). The CDR3 runs 13 residues. CDR1 MNHEY and CDR2 SVGAGI come from the germline V gene. The ends were cut back, 8 bases at V and 7 bases at J, with 18 bases in the middle.

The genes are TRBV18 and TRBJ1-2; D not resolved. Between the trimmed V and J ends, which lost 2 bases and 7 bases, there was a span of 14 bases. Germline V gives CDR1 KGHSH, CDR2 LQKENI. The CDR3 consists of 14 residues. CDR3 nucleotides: TGTGCCAGCTCACCAGGGGATGTGGTTGGTGGCTACACCTTC. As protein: CASSPGDVVGGYTF.

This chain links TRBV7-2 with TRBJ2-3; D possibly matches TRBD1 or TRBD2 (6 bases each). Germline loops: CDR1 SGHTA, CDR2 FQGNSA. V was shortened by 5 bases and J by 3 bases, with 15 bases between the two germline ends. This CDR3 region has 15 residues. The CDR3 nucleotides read TGTGCCAGCAGCCCCCAGCAGGGGAGGACAGATACGCAGTATTTT. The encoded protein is CASSPQQGRTDTQYF.

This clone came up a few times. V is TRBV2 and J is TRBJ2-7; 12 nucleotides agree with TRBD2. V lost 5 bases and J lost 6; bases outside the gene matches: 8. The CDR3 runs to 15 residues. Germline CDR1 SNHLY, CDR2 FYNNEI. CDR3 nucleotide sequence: TGTGCCAGCAGTAATCGACTAGCGGGAGAAAGCGAGCAGTACTTC. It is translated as CASSNRLAGESEQYF. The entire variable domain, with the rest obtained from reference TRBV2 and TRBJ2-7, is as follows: EPEVTQTPSHQVTQMGQEVILRCVPISNHLYFYWYRQILGQKVEFLVSFYNNEISEKSEIFDDQFSVERPDGSNFTLKIRSTKLEDSAMYFCASSNRLAGESEQYFGPGTRLTVT.

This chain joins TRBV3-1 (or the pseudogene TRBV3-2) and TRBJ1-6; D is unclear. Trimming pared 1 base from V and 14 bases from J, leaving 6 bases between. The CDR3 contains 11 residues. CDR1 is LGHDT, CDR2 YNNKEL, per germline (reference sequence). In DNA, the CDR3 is TGTGCCAGCAGCCAAGGTAACACCCTCCACTTT. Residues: CASSQGNTLHF.